These 22 T cell receptor beta chains share one sample of origin, sequenced in a study of cytotoxic CD8 clonotypes in ibrutinib-treated CLL (dated by TCRdb to 2020 to 2023). To prepare the library, the immunoSEQ multiplex PCR assay was applied. Held by TCRdb, this immuneACCESS table contains in-frame sequences only and omits some clones. Under half of the omission traces to an unresolved V gene where checked; the cause of the rest is unknown. The sample includes around 310,000 clones, with about 80% observed a single time. Together, the top ten hold over 5% of the sample. This material consisted of PBMCs, taken before ibrutinib treatment. All receptors come from a human donor with chronic lymphocytic leukemia.

The chain is built from TRBV7-2 and TRBJ1-1; 7 bases map to TRBD1. The junction had 10 bases not matched to a gene; V was cut back by 5 bases and J by 4 bases. This CDR3 is 15 amino acids long. Germline loops: CDR1 SGHTA, CDR2 FQGNSA. This chain's CDR3 is CASSPVRDSSTEAFF. CDR3 DNA sequence: TGTGCCAGCAGCCCAGTCCGGGACAGTTCCACTGAAGCTTTCTTT.

The V gene is TRBV10-3, the J gene TRBJ2-7; 13 bases fit TRBD2. The trim removed 0 bases at V and 2 bases at J, leaving 4 bases unmatched. The germline V gene encodes CDR1 ENHRY and CDR2 SYGVKD. The CDR3 contains 17 residues. The CDR3 DNA follows: TGTGCCATCAGTGAGTCGGCGGGACTAGCGGGGACCTACGAGCAGTACTTC. Translated, it gives CAISESAGLAGTYEQYF.

The genes are TRBV27 and TRBJ2-3, with D possibly being TRBD1 or TRBD2 (5 bases each). The V and J ends lost 8 bases and 8 bases respectively, with 14 bases between them. CDR3 length: 12 amino acids. The germline V gene has CDR1 MNHEY and CDR2 SMNVEV (reference sequence). The CDR3 nucleotides read TGTGCCAGCGGGACCCACGGTGGTACGCAGTATTTT. Its translation is CASGTHGGTQYF.

This sequence joins TRBV19 and TRBJ2-4; D may be TRBD1 (5 bases). Trimming shortened V by 3 bases and J by 6 bases, and 12 bases separated the two germline ends. The CDR3 is 14 amino acids. Germline loops: CDR1 LNHDA, CDR2 SQIVND (reference sequence). CDR3 nucleotide sequence: TGTGCCAGTAGTATTCTCCAGGGTAGAAACATTCAGTACTTC. This codes for CASSILQGRNIQYF.

This sequence joins TRBV27 and TRBJ2-7; D not resolved. Per germline, CDR1 MNHEY and CDR2 SMNVEV (reference sequence). This CDR3 spans 12 amino acids. Trimming pared 6 bases from V and 5 bases from J, leaving 11 bases between. In DNA, the CDR3 is TGTGCCAGCAGCCAAAATGTCCACGAGCAGTACTTC. Amino acids: CASSQNVHEQYF.

The rearrangement uses TRBV2 and TRBJ1-2; TRBD1 matches at 10 bases. Trimming removed 7 bases from V and 8 bases from J; junction bases left unmatched: 19. The CDR3 spans 17 residues. CDR1 is SNHLY, CDR2 FYNNEI, per germline. CDR3 DNA sequence: TGTGCCAGCATCAACCCGCGAGGACAGGGGGATTCGCGGGGCTACACCTTC. Its protein is CASINPRGQGDSRGYTF.

This chain uses TRBV5-1 with TRBJ2-4; D may be TRBD1 or TRBD2 (5 bases each). Per the germline V gene, CDR1 is SGHRS and CDR2 is YFSETQ. The CDR3 totals 14 residues. V dropped 0 bases and J dropped 5 bases, with 9 bases sitting between them. The CDR3 nucleotides read TGCGCCAGCAGCTTGGCAGGGACCGAAAACATTCAGTACTTC. It translates to CASSLAGTENIQYF. The entire variable domain, with the rest obtained from reference TRBV5-1 and TRBJ2-4, is as follows: KAGVTQTPRYLIKTRGQQVTLSCSPISGHRSVSWYQQTPGQGLQFLFEYFSETQRNKGNFPGRFSGRQFSNSRSEMNVSTLELGDSALYLCASSLAGTENIQYFGAGTRLSVL.

The rearrangement joins TRBV4-1 to TRBJ1-1, with D unclear. The germline V gene has CDR1 MGHRA and CDR2 YSYEKL. Between the trimmed V and J ends, which lost 0 bases and 6 bases, there was a span of 8 bases. The CDR3 contains 13 residues. DNA for the CDR3: TGCGCCAGCAGCCAAGAATTGCGAGCTGAAGCTTTCTTT. Amino acid sequence: CASSQELRAEAFF.

The V gene is TRBV10-2, the J gene TRBJ1-1; TRBD1 matches 10 bases. Looked up from germline, CDR1 is WSHSY and CDR2 is SAAADI. CDR3 length equals 16 residues. The J segment lost 0 bases and the V segment lost 6 bases, leaving 7 bases of the junction unmatched. CDR3 amino acids: CASSRDRGDVNTEAFF. CDR3 nucleotide sequence: TGCGCCAGCAGCCGGGACAGGGGAGATGTGAACACTGAAGCTTTCTTT.

The chain links TRBV4-1 to TRBJ2-3; TRBD2 agrees at 7 bases. Losses at the gene ends were 4 bases for V and 2 bases for J; bases not matched to a gene: 3. The CDR3 runs 14 residues. Germline assignment: CDR1 MGHRA and CDR2 YSYEKL. In DNA, the CDR3 is TGCGCCAGCAGCCGGGAGGGAAACACAGATACGCAGTATTTT. Its translation: CASSREGNTDTQYF.

This clone was found once. V usage is TRBV29-1 and J usage is TRBJ2-1; 11 nucleotides line up with TRBD2. This CDR3 comprises 18 residues. The V gene end was trimmed by 3 bases and the J gene end by 10 bases; junction bases not matched to a gene: 20. CDR1 is SQVTM, CDR2 ANQGSEA, per germline. The CDR3 DNA is TGCAGCGTTGAGCTGCTGGACAGGGGCCTACTAGCGGGAGACGAGCAGTTCTTC. Amino acids: CSVELLDRGLLAGDEQFF.

V is TRBV19 and J is TRBJ2-6, with 7 bases aligning to TRBD1. The germline V gene encodes CDR1 LNHDA and CDR2 SQIVND (reference sequence). The V gene end was trimmed by 5 bases and the J gene end by 4 bases; junction bases not matched to a gene: 8. CDR3 length: 16 residues. CDR3 amino acids: CASSRREGQGANVLTF. The CDR3 region has the DNA TGTGCCAGTAGTCGCCGAGAGGGACAGGGGGCCAACGTCCTGACTTTC.

V and J are TRBV11-2 and TRBJ1-3; D gene uncertain. V dropped 5 bases and J dropped 0 bases, with 11 bases sitting between them. The CDR3 runs to 15 residues. From germline, CDR1 is SGHAT and CDR2 FQNNGV. The CDR3 nucleotides are TGTGCCAGCAGCCCCCAATTGAGCTCTGGAAACACCATATATTTT. Translating it yields CASSPQLSSGNTIYF.

This clone has more than one count but fewer than ten. The chain recombines TRBV9 with TRBJ2-1; D is ambiguous. The CDR3 is made up of 12 amino acids. CDR1 and CDR2 (germline): SGDLS, YYNGEE. V lost 1 base, J lost 5 bases, and 4 bases lay in between. CDR3 sequence reads: CASSVIHNEQFF. In DNA form, the CDR3 reads TGTGCCAGCAGCGTAATACACAATGAGCAGTTCTTC.

This clone was seen a handful of times. This CDR3 reads CASQRGRMAYEQFF. The CDR3 region has the DNA TGTGCCAGCCAACGAGGGAGGATGGCCTATGAGCAGTTCTTC. J is TRBJ2-1 and V is TRBV2; perhaps TRBD2 as D (6 bases). V gave up 8 bases and J gave up 8 bases, with 19 bases separating them. Germline V gene data show CDR1 as SNHLY and CDR2 as FYNNEI. The CDR3 loop spans 14 amino acids.

The rearrangement joins TRBV7-6 to TRBJ2-2; 7 bases align to TRBD1. V trimming: 5 bases; J trimming: 5 bases; junction bases outside the gene matches: 17. CDR1 and CDR2 (germline): SGHVS, FNYEAQ. The CDR3 is 18 residues long. The CDR3 DNA reads TGTGCCAGCAGCCACCCCTCCGACAGGGCAGGGGGAACCGGGGAGCTGTTTTTT. Amino acid sequence: CASSHPSDRAGGTGELFF. Complete variable domain (other parts from reference TRBV7-6 and TRBJ2-2): GAGVSQSPRYKVTKRGQDVALRCDPISGHVSLYWYRQALGQGPEFLTYFNYEAQQDKSGLPNDRFSAERPEGSISTLTIQRTEQRDSAMYRCASSHPSDRAGGTGELFFGEGSRLTVL.

V gene TRBV15 combines with J gene TRBJ2-3; D possibly corresponds to TRBD1 (5 bases). Germline V gene sequence: CDR1 LNHNV, CDR2 YYDKDF (reference sequence). This CDR3 comprises 15 residues. V was shortened by 3 bases and J by 2 bases, with 12 bases between the two germline ends. DNA for the CDR3: TGTGCCACCAGCAGTCCTGGGGCCGACACAGATACGCAGTATTTT. It specifies CATSSPGADTDTQYF.

Regarding this clone: Since a much larger clone is just one base distant, this may be a read error. The chain couples TRBV11-3 to TRBJ2-1, with D uncertain. In germline, CDR1 is SGHNT, CDR2 YENEEA. This CDR3 region has 13 residues. The CDR3 loop is CTSSPPWYNEQFF. The CDR3 bases are TGTACCAGCAGCCCCCCGTGGTACAATGAGCAGTTCTTC.

The chain recombines TRBV6-1 with TRBJ1-1; D is undetermined. Trimming removed 5 bases at V and 7 bases at J, with 8 bases between. This CDR3 region has 11 residues. Germline loops: CDR1 MNHNS, CDR2 SASEGT. The CDR3 sequence: CASSNWDEAFF. CDR3 coding DNA: TGTGCCAGCAGTAACTGGGATGAAGCTTTCTTT.

This clone appeared a single time. The rearrangement joins TRBV30 to TRBJ2-4, with TRBD2 as a possible D gene (6 bases). The CDR3 contains 18 residues. Trimming stripped 0 bases from V and 2 bases from J, with 20 bases between. Germline CDR1 reads GTSNPN; CDR2 reads SVGIG (reference sequence). This chain's CDR3 is CAWSVRWLAPLSKNIQYF. As DNA, the CDR3 is TGTGCCTGGAGTGTACGTTGGCTAGCGCCCCTGTCCAAAAACATTCAGTACTTC.

The chain carries TRBV2 and TRBJ2-1; no clear D. Germline V gene data show CDR1 as SNHLY and CDR2 as FYNNEI. The CDR3 has 11 amino acids. V gave up 2 bases and J gave up 8 bases, with 4 bases separating them. CDR3 in amino acids: CASSEMDEQFF. In DNA form, the CDR3 reads TGTGCCAGCAGTGAAATGGATGAGCAGTTCTTC.

This clone appeared a few times. This chain connects TRBV5-4 to TRBJ1-5; D not resolved. Germline lookup yields CDR1 SGHNT and CDR2 YYREEE (reference sequence). The CDR3 consists of 15 residues. The V end was cut by 4 bases, the J end by 5 bases, with 16 bases between. CDR3 nucleotide sequence: TGTGCCAGCAGCCTAGGGCCTCTATCGGATCAGCCCCAGCATTTT. Its translation is CASSLGPLSDQPQHF.